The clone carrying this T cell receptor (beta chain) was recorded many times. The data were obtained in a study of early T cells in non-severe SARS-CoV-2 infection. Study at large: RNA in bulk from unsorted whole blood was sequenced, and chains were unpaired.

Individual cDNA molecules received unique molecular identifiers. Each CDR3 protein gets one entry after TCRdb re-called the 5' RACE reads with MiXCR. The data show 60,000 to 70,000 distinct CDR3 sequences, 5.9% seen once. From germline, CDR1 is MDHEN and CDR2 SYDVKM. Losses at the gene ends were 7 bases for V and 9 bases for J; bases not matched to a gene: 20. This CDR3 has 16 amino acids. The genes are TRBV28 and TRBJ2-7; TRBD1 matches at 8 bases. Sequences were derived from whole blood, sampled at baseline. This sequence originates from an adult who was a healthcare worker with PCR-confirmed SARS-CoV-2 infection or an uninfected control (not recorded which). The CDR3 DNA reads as TGTGCCAGCAACCCCCCGGCAGGGGGCCCGTCTCTCCGGCAGTACTTC. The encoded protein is CASNPPAGGPSLRQYF.